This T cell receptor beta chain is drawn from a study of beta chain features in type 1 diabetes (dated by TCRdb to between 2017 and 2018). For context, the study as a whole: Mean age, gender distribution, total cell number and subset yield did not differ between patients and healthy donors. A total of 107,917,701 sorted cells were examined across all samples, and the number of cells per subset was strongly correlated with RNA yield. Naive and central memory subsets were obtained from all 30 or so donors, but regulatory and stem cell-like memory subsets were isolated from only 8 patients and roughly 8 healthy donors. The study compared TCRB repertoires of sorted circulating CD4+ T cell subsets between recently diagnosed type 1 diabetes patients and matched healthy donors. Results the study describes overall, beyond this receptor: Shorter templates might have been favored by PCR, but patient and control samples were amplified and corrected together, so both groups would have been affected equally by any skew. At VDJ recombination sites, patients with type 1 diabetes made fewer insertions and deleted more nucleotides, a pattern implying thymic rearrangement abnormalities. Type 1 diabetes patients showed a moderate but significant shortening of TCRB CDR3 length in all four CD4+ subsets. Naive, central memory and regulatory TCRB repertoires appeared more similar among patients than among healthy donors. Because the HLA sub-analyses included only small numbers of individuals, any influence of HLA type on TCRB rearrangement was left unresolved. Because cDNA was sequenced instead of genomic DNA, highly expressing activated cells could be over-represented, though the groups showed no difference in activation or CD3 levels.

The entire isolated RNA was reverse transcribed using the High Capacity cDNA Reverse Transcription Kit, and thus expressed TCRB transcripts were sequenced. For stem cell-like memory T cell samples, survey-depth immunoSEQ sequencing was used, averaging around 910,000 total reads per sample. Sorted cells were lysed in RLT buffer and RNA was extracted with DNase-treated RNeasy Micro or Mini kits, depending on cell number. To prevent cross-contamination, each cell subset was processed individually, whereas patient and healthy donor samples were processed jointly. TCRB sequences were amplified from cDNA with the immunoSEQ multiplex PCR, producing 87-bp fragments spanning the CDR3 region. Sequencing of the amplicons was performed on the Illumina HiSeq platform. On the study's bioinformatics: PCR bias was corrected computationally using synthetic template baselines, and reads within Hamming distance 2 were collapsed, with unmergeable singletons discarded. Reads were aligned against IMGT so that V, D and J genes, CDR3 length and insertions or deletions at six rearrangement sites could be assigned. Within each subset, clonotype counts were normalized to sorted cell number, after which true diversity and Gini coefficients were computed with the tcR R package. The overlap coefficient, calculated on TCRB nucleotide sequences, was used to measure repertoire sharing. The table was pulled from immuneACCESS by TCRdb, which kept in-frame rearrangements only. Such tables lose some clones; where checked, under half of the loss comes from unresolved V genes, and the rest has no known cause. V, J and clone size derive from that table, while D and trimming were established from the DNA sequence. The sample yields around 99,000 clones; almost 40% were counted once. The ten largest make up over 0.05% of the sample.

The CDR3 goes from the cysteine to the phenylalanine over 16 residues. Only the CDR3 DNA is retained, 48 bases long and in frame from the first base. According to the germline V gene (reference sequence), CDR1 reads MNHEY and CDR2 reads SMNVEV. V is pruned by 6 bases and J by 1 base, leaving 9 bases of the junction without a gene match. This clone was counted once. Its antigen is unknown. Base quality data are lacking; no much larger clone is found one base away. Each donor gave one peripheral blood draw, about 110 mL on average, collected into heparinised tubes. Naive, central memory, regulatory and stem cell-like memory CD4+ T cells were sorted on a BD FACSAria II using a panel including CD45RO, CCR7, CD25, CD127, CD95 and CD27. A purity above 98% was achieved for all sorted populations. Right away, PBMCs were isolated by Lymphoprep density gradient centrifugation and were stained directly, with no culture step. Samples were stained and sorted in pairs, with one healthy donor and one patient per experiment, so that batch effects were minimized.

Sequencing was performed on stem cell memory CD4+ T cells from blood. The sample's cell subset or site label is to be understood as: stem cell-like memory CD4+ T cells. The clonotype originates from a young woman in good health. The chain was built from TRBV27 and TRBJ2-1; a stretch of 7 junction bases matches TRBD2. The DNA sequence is TGTGCCAGCAGAAATAGCGGGTGGGAGTCCTACAATGAGCAGTTCTTC. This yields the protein CASRNSGWESYNEQFF.